This is a list of T cell receptor delta chains from one sample in a study of DNA immune sequencing with unique molecular identifiers. TCRdb called clones from the multiplex PCR reads again using CATT. The sample shows about 2,500 delta-chain clones, more than 7% of them seen only once. Material: gamma-delta T cells enriched from blood buffy coat, or unenriched PBMCs (not recorded which). The receptors were gathered from a human donor in good health. The conserved cysteine and the conserved F or W are not part of the CDR3 here. Fields, in order: CDR3 protein, V gene, J gene.

CDR3aa: ACDTGGLGGSSWDTRQMF
v_gene: TRDV2
j_gene: TRDJ3

CDR3aa: ACDTEYWGIYTDKLI
v_gene: TRDV2
j_gene: TRDJ1

CDR3aa: ACDTILLLGDTGDTRQMF
v_gene: TRDV2
j_gene: TRDJ3

CDR3aa: ACAPSSWDTRQMF
v_gene: TRDV2
j_gene: TRDJ3

CDR3aa: ALGGQRSDKLI
v_gene: TRDV1
j_gene: TRDJ1

CDR3aa: ACDRLGDTSDKLI
v_gene: TRDV2
j_gene: TRDJ1

CDR3aa: ACDTILLGGGYDKLI
v_gene: TRDV2
j_gene: TRDJ1

CDR3aa: ACDTAEGWGKRPDKLI
v_gene: TRDV2
j_gene: TRDJ1

CDR3aa: ACDTATGGPSSWDTRQMF
v_gene: TRDV2
j_gene: TRDJ3

CDR3aa: ACEMRGIRSWDTRQMF
v_gene: TRDV2
j_gene: TRDJ3

CDR3aa: ACDTVGGGINYTDKLI
v_gene: TRDV2
j_gene: TRDJ1

CDR3aa: ACDMPWGITPRGGTDKLI
v_gene: TRDV2
j_gene: TRDJ1

CDR3aa: ACETLGVPDKTSDKLI
v_gene: TRDV2
j_gene: TRDJ1

CDR3aa: ACDSLGVPYTDKLI
v_gene: TRDV2
j_gene: TRDJ1

CDR3aa: ACDTLGDRTKLI
v_gene: TRDV2
j_gene: TRDJ1

CDR3aa: ACDTVGLRKDTDKLI
v_gene: TRDV2
j_gene: TRDJ1

CDR3aa: ACDTGVGGPSSWDTRQMF
v_gene: TRDV2
j_gene: TRDJ3

CDR3aa: ACEMLGTTEGITDKLI
v_gene: TRDV2
j_gene: TRDJ1

CDR3aa: AFAGGLKYTDKLI
v_gene: TRDV3
j_gene: TRDJ1

CDR3aa: AYSEAPWGIWKADKLI
v_gene: TRDV2
j_gene: TRDJ1

CDR3aa: ACDAVGVLGDMTTDKLI
v_gene: TRDV2
j_gene: TRDJ1

CDR3aa: AFKASYILWGKEDKLI
v_gene: TRDV3
j_gene: TRDJ1

CDR3aa: AFKHHPRIFGGYTDKLI
v_gene: TRDV3
j_gene: TRDJ1

CDR3aa: AYRSSMGDTRRVIDIDKLI
v_gene: TRAV38-2/DV8
j_gene: TRDJ1

CDR3aa: ACDTLGDPHPLTAQLF
v_gene: TRDV2
j_gene: TRDJ2

CDR3aa: AARALTAQLF
v_gene: TRAV29/DV5
j_gene: TRDJ2

CDR3aa: ACDTGGLGAPSWDTRQMF
v_gene: TRDV2
j_gene: TRDJ3

CDR3aa: ACDTVGRIRRTTDKLI
v_gene: TRDV2
j_gene: TRDJ1

CDR3aa: AFIRGYRNGYTDKLI
v_gene: TRDV3
j_gene: TRDJ1

CDR3aa: AVLLGPFPTDKLI
v_gene: TRDV3
j_gene: TRDJ1

CDR3aa: ACDPAFTGGFRDTRQMF
v_gene: TRDV2
j_gene: TRDJ3

CDR3aa: ACDMGDAKSWDTRQMF
v_gene: TRDV2
j_gene: TRDJ3

CDR3aa: ACDTLGASPTDKLI
v_gene: TRDV2
j_gene: TRDJ1

CDR3aa: ACDTVDTRSWDTRQMF
v_gene: TRDV2
j_gene: TRDJ3

CDR3aa: ACDVLLGTTDKLI
v_gene: TRDV2
j_gene: TRDJ1

CDR3aa: ACDGILGDTGYTDKLI
v_gene: TRDV2
j_gene: TRDJ1

CDR3aa: ACDTGTGGYGKSSWDTRQMF
v_gene: TRDV2
j_gene: TRDJ3